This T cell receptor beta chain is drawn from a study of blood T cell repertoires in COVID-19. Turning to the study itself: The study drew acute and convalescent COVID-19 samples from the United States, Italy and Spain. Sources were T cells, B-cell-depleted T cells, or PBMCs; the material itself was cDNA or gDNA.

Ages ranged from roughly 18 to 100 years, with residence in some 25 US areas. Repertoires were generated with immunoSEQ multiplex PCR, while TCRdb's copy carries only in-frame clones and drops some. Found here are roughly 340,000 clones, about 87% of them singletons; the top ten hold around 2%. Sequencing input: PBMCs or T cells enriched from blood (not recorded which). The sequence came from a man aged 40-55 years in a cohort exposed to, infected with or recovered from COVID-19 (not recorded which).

Here the CDR3 reads CASSLAGPSSYEQYF. In nucleotides, the CDR3 is TGTGCCAGCAGTTTAGCGGGACCTAGCTCCTACGAGCAGTACTTC. The chain joins TRBV28 to TRBJ2-7; D is perhaps TRBD2 (6 bases). V was trimmed by 2 bases and J by 0 bases, leaving 11 bases between them. Per the germline V gene, CDR1 is MDHEN and CDR2 is SYDVKM. CDR3 length equals 15 residues.